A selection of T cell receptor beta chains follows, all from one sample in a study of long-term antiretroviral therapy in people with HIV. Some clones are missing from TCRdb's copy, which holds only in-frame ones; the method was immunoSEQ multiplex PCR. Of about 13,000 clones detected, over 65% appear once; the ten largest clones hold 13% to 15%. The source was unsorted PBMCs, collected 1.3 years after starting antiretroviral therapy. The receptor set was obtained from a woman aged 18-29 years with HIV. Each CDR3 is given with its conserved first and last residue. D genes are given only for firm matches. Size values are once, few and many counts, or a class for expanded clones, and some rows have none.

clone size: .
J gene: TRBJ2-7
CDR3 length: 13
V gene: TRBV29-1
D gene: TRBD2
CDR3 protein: CSVAGGRSYEQYF
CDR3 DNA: TGCAGCGTTGCAGGCGGGAGGAGTTACGAGCAGTACTTC

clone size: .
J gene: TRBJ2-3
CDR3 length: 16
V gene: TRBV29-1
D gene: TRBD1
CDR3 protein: CSVAGPTGVGTDTQYF
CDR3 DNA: TGCAGCGTTGCCGGACCGACAGGGGTAGGCACAGATACGCAGTATTTT

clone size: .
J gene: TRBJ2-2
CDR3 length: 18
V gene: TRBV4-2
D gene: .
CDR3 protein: CASSLHPRAAFYTGELFF
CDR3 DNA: TGTGCCAGCAGCCTCCACCCCCGCGCGGCTTTTTACACCGGGGAGCTGTTTTTT

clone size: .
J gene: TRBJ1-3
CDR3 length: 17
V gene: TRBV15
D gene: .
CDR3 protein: CATSRDWTANPGNTIYF
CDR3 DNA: TGTGCCACCAGCAGAGATTGGACAGCGAATCCTGGAAACACCATATATTTT

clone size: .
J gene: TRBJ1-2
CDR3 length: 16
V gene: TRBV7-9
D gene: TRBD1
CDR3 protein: CASSLAGQGNPYGYTF
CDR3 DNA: TGTGCCAGCAGCTTAGCGGGACAGGGCAATCCCTATGGCTACACCTTC

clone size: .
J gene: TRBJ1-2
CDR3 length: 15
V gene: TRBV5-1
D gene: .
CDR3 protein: CASSPSVLTGYGYTF
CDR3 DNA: TGCGCCAGCAGCCCCTCAGTGCTGACGGGCTATGGCTACACCTTC

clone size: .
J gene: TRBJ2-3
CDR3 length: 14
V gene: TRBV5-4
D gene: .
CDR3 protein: CASSRSGSTDTQYF
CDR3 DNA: TGTGCCAGCAGCCGGAGCGGGAGCACAGATACGCAGTATTTT

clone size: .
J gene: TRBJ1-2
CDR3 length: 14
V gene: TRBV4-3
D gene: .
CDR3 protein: CASSPGSRAWGYTF
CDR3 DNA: TGCGCCAGCAGCCCAGGGTCGCGGGCGTGGGGCTACACCTTC

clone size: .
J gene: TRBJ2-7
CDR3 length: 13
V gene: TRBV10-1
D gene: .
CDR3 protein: CASSDEPSYEQYF
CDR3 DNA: TGCGCCAGCAGTGACGAGCCCTCCTACGAGCAGTACTTC

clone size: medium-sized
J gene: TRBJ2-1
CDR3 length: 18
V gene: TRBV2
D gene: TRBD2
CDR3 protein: CASSEAPTSGGGLGEQFF
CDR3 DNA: TGTGCCAGCAGTGAAGCGCCGACTAGCGGGGGGGGCTTGGGGGAGCAGTTCTTC

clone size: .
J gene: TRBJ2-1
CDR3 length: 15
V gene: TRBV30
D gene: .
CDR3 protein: CAWNPGVGPYNEQFF
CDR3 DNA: TGTGCCTGGAACCCGGGGGTTGGGCCCTACAATGAGCAGTTCTTC

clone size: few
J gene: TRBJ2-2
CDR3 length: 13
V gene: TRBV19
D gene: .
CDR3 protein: CASHSLDTGELFF
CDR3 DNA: TGTGCCAGTCATTCCCTGGACACCGGGGAGCTGTTTTTT

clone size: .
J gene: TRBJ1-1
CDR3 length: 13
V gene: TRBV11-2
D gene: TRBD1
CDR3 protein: CASSLDLDRGAFF
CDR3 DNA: TGTGCCAGCAGCTTAGATCTCGACAGGGGAGCTTTCTTT

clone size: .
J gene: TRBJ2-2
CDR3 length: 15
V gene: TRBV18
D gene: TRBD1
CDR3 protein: CASSGQGMNTGELFF
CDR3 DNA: TGTGCCAGCTCCGGACAGGGGATGAACACCGGGGAGCTGTTTTTT

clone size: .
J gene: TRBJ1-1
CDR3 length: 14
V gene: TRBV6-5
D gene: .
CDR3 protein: CASSYSSRDTEAFF
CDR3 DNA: TGTGCCAGCAGTTACTCCTCCAGGGACACTGAAGCTTTCTTT

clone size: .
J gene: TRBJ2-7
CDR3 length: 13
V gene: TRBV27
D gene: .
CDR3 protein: CASSEATSYEQYF
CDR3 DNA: TGTGCCAGCAGTGAAGCAACTAGTTACGAGCAGTACTTC

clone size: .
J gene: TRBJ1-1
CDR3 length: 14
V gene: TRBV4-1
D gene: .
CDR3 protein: CASSQDWGDTEAFF
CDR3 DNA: TGCGCCAGCAGCCAAGATTGGGGAGACACTGAAGCTTTCTTT

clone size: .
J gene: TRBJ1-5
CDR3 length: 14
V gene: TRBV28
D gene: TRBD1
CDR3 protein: CASDRDGGNQPQHF
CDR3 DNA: TGTGCCTCAGACAGGGACGGGGGCAATCAGCCCCAGCATTTT

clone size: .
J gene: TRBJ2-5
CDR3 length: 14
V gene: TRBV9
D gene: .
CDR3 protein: CASSVESSQETQYF
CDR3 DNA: TGTGCCAGCAGCGTAGAGAGTTCTCAAGAGACCCAGTACTTC

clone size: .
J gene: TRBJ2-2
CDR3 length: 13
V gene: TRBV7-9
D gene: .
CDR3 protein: CASTVWNTGELFF
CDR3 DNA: TGTGCCAGCACCGTTTGGAACACCGGGGAGCTGTTTTTT

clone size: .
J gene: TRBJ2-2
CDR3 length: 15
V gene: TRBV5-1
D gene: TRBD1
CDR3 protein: CASSRQGASTGELFF
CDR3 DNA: TGCGCCAGCAGCCGACAGGGGGCTTCAACCGGGGAGCTGTTTTTT

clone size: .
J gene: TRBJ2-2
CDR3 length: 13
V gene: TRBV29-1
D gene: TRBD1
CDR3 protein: CSAGQGQTGELFF
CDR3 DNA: TGCAGCGCTGGACAGGGACAAACCGGGGAGCTGTTTTTT

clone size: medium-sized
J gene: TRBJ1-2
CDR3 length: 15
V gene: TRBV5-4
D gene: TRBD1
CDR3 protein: CASSFGQGVNYGYTF
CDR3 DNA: TGTGCCAGCAGCTTCGGACAGGGGGTTAACTATGGCTACACCTTC

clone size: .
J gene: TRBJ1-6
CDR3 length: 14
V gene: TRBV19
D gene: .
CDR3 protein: CASRYRDYNSPLHF
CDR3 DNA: TGTGCCAGCAGATACAGGGATTATAATTCACCCCTCCACTTT

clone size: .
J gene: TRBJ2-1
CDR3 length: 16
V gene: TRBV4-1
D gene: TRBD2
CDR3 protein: CASQGGSGGAVNEQFF
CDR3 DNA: TGCGCCAGCCAGGGAGGTAGCGGGGGGGCCGTTAATGAGCAGTTCTTC

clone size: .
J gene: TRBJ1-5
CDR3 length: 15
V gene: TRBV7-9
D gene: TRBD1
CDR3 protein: CASSSLGTGGQPQHF
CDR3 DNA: TGTGCCAGCAGCTCGCTTGGGACAGGGGGCCAGCCCCAGCATTTT

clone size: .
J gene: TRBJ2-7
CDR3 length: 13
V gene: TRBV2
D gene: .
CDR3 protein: CAIAGHRLVKQYF
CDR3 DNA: TGTGCCATCGCGGGACACCGTTTGGTCAAGCAGTACTTC

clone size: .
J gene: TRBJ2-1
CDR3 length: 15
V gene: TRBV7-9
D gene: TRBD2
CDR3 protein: CASSLRAGGLHEQFF
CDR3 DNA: TGTGCCAGCAGCTTAAGGGCGGGAGGGCTGCATGAGCAGTTCTTC

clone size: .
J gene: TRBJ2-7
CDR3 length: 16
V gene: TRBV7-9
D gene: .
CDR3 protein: CASSSQGGLSSYEQYF
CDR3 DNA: TGTGCCAGCAGCTCCCAGGGGGGCTTGAGCTCCTACGAGCAGTACTTC

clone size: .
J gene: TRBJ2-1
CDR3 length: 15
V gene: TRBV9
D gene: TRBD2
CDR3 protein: CASSGGGGADNEQFF
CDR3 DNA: TGTGCCAGCAGCGGGGGCGGGGGGGCAGACAATGAGCAGTTCTTC

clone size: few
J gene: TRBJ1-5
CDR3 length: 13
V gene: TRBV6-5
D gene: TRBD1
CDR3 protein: CASRPDRDQPQHF
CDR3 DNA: TGTGCCAGCAGACCGGACAGGGATCAGCCCCAGCATTTT

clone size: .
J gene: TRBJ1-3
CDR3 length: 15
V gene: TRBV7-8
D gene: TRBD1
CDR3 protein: CASSSWDRDGNTIYF
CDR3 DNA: TGTGCCAGCAGCTCGTGGGACAGGGATGGAAACACCATATATTTT

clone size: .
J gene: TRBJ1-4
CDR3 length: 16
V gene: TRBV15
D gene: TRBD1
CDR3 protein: CATSRDDAGTGEKLFF
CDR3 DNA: TGTGCCACCAGCAGAGATGATGCAGGGACAGGTGAAAAACTGTTTTTT

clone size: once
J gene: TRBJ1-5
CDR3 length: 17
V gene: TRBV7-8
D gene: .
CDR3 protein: CASSFKTGRDSNQPQHF
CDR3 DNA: TGTGCCAGCAGCTTCAAGACAGGCAGGGATAGCAATCAGCCCCAGCATTTT

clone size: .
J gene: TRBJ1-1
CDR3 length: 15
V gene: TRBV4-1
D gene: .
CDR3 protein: CASSLAGSTNTEAFF
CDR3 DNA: TGCGCCAGCAGCCTAGCCGGCAGTACTAACACTGAAGCTTTCTTT

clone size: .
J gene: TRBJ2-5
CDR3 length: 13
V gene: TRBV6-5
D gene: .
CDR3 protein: CASRRDIQETQYF
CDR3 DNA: TGTGCCAGCAGGCGGGACATCCAAGAGACCCAGTACTTC